This TCR beta chain was captured by sequencing in a study of OX40 agonist ivuxolimab in advanced cancers. The CDR3 contains 15 residues. Germline V lookup: CDR1 SGHRS, CDR2 YFSETQ. V gave up 4 bases and J gave up 3 bases, with 15 bases separating them. Libraries were prepared by immunoSEQ multiplex PCR; TCRdb keeps only in-frame clonotypes and omits some of them. The sample shows about 77,000 clones, around four fifths of them seen only once. The V and J genes are TRBV5-1 and TRBJ2-3; D is uncertain. The clonotype was recovered from an adult with an advanced solid tumor such as melanoma, head and neck, liver or kidney cancer. Sequencing was performed on CD4+ or CD8+ T cells sorted from blood, taken in a trial of the OX40 agonist ivuxolimab. In DNA, the CDR3 is TGCGCCAGCAGCCCTGTTCAGTCGTGGACAGATACGCAGTATTTT. Amino acids: CASSPVQSWTDTQYF.